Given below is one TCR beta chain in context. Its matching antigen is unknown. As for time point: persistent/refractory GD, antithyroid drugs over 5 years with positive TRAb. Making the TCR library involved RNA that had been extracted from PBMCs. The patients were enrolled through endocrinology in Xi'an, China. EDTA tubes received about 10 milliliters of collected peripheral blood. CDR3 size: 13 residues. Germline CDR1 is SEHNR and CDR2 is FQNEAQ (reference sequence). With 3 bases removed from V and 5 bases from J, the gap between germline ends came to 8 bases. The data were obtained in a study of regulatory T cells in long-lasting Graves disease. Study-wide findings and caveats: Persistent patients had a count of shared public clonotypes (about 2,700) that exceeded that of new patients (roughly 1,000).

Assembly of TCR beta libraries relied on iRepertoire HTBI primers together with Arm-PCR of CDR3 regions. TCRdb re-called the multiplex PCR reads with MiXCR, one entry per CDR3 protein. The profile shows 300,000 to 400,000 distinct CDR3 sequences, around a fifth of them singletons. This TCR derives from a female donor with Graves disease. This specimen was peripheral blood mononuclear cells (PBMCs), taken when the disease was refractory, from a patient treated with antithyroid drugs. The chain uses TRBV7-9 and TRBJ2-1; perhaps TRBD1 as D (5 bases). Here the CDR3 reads CASSFRQNNEQFF. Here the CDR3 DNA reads TGTGCCAGCAGCTTTCGACAGAACAATGAGCAGTTCTTC.